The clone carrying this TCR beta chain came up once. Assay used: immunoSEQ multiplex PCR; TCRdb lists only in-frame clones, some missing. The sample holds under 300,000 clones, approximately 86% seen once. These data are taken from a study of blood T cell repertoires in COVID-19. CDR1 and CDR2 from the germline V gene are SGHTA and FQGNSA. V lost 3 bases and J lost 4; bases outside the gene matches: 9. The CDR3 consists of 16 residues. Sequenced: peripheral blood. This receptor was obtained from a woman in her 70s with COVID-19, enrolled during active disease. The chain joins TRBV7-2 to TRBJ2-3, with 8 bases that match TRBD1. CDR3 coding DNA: TGTGCCAGCAGCTTGCAGGGGGCAATGATTGCAGATACGCAGTATTTT. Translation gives CASSLQGAMIADTQYF.